These 23 T cell receptor beta chains share one sample of origin, sequenced in a study of shared clonotypes between healthy human individuals. Using immunoSEQ multiplex PCR, the repertoire was profiled, and TCRdb retains in-frame clones only, with some absent. The sample carries about 590,000 clones, nearly 97% recorded once. Terminally differentiated effector memory CD45RA+ cells were excluded from the naive CD8 cells, which were CD45RO-negative and positively selected for CCR7. Sequenced: naive CD8+ T cells sorted from blood. The source of these receptors is a woman aged 25-40 years in good health.

The chain uses TRBV4-1 and TRBJ2-7, with D possibly matching TRBD2 (7 bases). Germline CDR1 is MGHRA and CDR2 is YSYEKL. The CDR3 spans 17 residues. The V end lost 4 bases, the J end lost 0 bases, and 19 bases lay between the germline ends. The CDR3 DNA reads as TGCGCCAGCAGCCCCACTGGCAGCGGGACAAGCTCCTACGAGCAGTACTTC. This codes for CASSPTGSGTSSYEQYF.

J is TRBJ1-1 and V is TRBV7-9; D not resolved. This CDR3 is built from 12 residues. V was clipped by 5 bases and J by 3 bases, with 7 bases between them. Germline-derived CDR1 and CDR2 are SEHNR and FQNEAQ (reference sequence). The CDR3 nucleotides read TGTGCCAGCAGCCCAATTTACACTGAAGCTTTCTTT. Translated: CASSPIYTEAFF.

This sequence joins TRBV28 and TRBJ1-2; 7 bases are a match to TRBD1. V was clipped by 2 bases and J by 6 bases; unmatched bases: 9. The CDR3 loop spans 15 amino acids. Looked up from germline, CDR1 is MDHEN and CDR2 is SYDVKM. CDR3 residues: CASSLNGQAVHGYTF. DNA of the CDR3: TGTGCCAGCAGTTTAAACGGACAGGCTGTTCATGGCTACACCTTC.

This chain connects TRBV7-2 to TRBJ2-5, with D perhaps TRBD1 (5 bases). Judging by the DNA end, TRBJ2-7 fits better; the J call may be wrong. The CDR3 length is 12 residues. Germline-derived CDR1 and CDR2 are SGHTA and FQGNSA. The CDR3 loop is CASSPRVPEQYF. CDR3 DNA: TGTGCCAGCAGCCCCAGGGTCCCCGAGCAGTACTTC.

This chain uses TRBV19 with TRBJ1-5, with a tentative D call TRBD1 (6 bases). The CDR3 totals 15 residues. The V gene lost 0 bases and the J gene lost 4 bases, with 10 bases spanning the gap. From germline, CDR1 is LNHDA and CDR2 SQIVND (reference sequence). This chain's CDR3 is CASSIDQQGNQPQHF. DNA for the CDR3: TGTGCCAGTAGTATAGATCAACAGGGTAATCAGCCCCAGCATTTT.

The gene calls are TRBV2 and TRBJ2-3, with 8 bases aligning to TRBD2. The length of the CDR3 is 15 residues. Trimming took 7 bases from V and 0 from J; bases not matched to a gene: 6. Germline CDR1 SNHLY, CDR2 FYNNEI. The DNA for the CDR3 is TGTGCCAGCAAGACTAGCGCCACTAGCACAGATACGCAGTATTTT. Its protein is CASKTSATSTDTQYF.

The rearrangement links TRBV14 to TRBJ2-7; D perhaps matches TRBD2 (5 bases). The CDR3 consists of 12 residues. The V gene's germline CDR1 is SGHDN and CDR2 FVKESK. V lost 8 bases and J lost 4, with 12 bases in between. This CDR3 is CASGWSGYEQYF. The CDR3 DNA reads TGTGCCAGCGGGTGGTCGGGGTACGAGCAGTACTTC.

The chain recombines TRBV28 with TRBJ2-1, with unresolved D. The CDR3 covers 13 residues. Germline V CDR1 and CDR2: MDHEN, SYDVKM. The V end lost 3 bases, the J end lost 6 bases, and 9 bases lay between the germline ends. The CDR3: CASSLGLRNEQFF. The CDR3 DNA follows: TGTGCCAGCAGTTTGGGTTTACGCAATGAGCAGTTCTTC.

The J gene is TRBJ2-6, the V gene TRBV27, with 7 bases that match TRBD1. Germline CDR1 is MNHEY and CDR2 is SMNVEV (reference sequence). V lost 7 bases to trimming and J lost 2 bases; unmatched junction nucleotides: 5. CDR3 length: 15 residues. The CDR3 DNA reads TGTGCCAGCACCTTCACAGGGGCTGGGGCCAACGTCCTGACTTTC. This encodes CASTFTGAGANVLTF. Full variable domain (outside the CDR3, taken from reference TRBV27 and TRBJ2-6): EAQVTQNPRYLITVTGKKLTVTCSQNMNHEYMSWYRQDPGLGLRQIYYSMNVEVTDKGDVPEGYKVSRKEKRNFPLILESPSPNQTSLYFCASTFTGAGANVLTFGAGSRLTVL.

This clone has a single count. The chain carries TRBV28 and TRBJ1-5; D is ambiguous. The CDR3 extends over 13 amino acids. The V gene lost 6 bases and the J gene lost 3 bases, with 9 bases spanning the gap. Germline V gene sequence: CDR1 MDHEN, CDR2 SYDVKM. DNA for the CDR3: TGTGCCAGCAGCCGCCAGAACAATCAGCCCCAGCATTTT. It specifies CASSRQNNQPQHF.

This clone has only one observation. This chain uses TRBV5-6 with TRBJ2-7; D uncertain. Germline V gives CDR1 SGHDT, CDR2 YYEEEE. This CDR3 region has 12 residues. Trimming took 0 bases from V and 6 from J, leaving 7 bases between them. CDR3 sequence reads: CASSLEPSEQYF. The CDR3 bases are TGTGCCAGCAGCTTGGAACCCAGCGAGCAGTACTTC.

The chain employs TRBV9 and TRBJ2-5, with 8 nucleotides matching TRBD1. The DNA matches TRBJ2-7 better at its end, which makes the J call doubtful. CDR3 length equals 14 residues. Per germline, CDR1 SGDLS and CDR2 YYNGEE. CDR3 bases: TGTGCCAGCAGCGGAGGGACAGGCGCCCACGAGCAGTACTTC. Encoded protein: CASSGGTGAHEQYF.

The chain carries TRBV28 and TRBJ1-5; 10 bases are shared with TRBD1. Unmatched junction bases numbered 10, after V lost 6 bases and J lost 2 bases. This CDR3 has 17 residues. In germline, CDR1 is MDHEN, CDR2 SYDVKM. The CDR3 coding sequence is TGTGCCAGCAGCCCCGGGACAGGGGATTTGGGCAATCAGCCCCAGCATTTT. This gives the protein CASSPGTGDLGNQPQHF.

The chain recombines TRBV28 with TRBJ2-7; 11 nucleotides line up with TRBD2. The CDR3 is made up of 16 amino acids. V was clipped by 6 bases and J by 2 bases; unmatched bases: 9. Germline CDR1 is MDHEN and CDR2 is SYDVKM. CDR3 DNA sequence: TGTGCCAGCAGCTACATGGGACTAGCGGAGACCTACGAGCAGTACTTC. Encoded protein: CASSYMGLAETYEQYF.

In the case of this clone: The identical CDR3 is also encoded by other nucleotide sequences in the sample. The chain carries TRBV5-6 and TRBJ2-5; 9 positions match TRBD2. Trimming at V came to 0 bases and at J to 2 bases, leaving 2 bases not matched to a gene. Germline V CDR1 and CDR2: SGHDT, YYEEEE. CDR3 size: 15 residues. Here the CDR3 reads CASSLGLAVQETQYF. The CDR3 DNA reads TGTGCCAGCAGCTTGGGACTAGCGGTACAAGAGACCCAGTACTTC.

The chain links TRBV28 to TRBJ1-1; TRBD1 is a possible D gene (6 bases). The CDR3 is 16 residues long. Trimming cost V 7 bases and J 8 bases, with 26 bases left between them. Per the germline V gene, CDR1 is MDHEN and CDR2 is SYDVKM. The CDR3, as DNA: TGTGCCAGCACCCCCCGCCGGGACATTAGAACACTGGAAGCTTTCTTT. Amino acids: CASTPRRDIRTLEAFF.

This clone was observed a few times. The J gene is TRBJ1-1, the V gene TRBV19; no reliable D call. From germline, CDR1 is LNHDA and CDR2 SQIVND (reference sequence). The CDR3 length is 14 residues. V was clipped by 7 bases and J by 3 bases, with 15 bases between them. In nucleotides, the CDR3 is TGTGCCAGTACGGCGCTCTCGGGAGACACTGAAGCTTTCTTT. Protein sequence: CASTALSGDTEAFF.

This chain joins TRBV7-9 and TRBJ2-7; D ambiguous. Trimming took off 5 bases at V and 3 bases at J, with 17 bases between the two ends. The germline gives CDR1 SEHNR, CDR2 FQNEAQ (reference sequence). There are 15 residues in the CDR3. The CDR3 bases are TGTGCCAGCAGCAGCCCTGACACATTTCTCTACGAGCAGTACTTC. Translated: CASSSPDTFLYEQYF.

The chain links TRBV4-2 to TRBJ2-5; no clear D. Trimming shortened V by 2 bases and J by 0 bases, and 10 bases separated the two germline ends. The germline V gene has CDR1 LGHNA and CDR2 YNFKEQ. CDR3 length: 15 residues. CDR3 protein: CASSQSRTDQETQYF. CDR3 nucleotides: TGTGCCAGCAGCCAAAGCAGGACGGACCAAGAGACCCAGTACTTC.

The gene calls are TRBV28 and TRBJ2-1; 8 bases map to TRBD1. CDR3 size: 14 residues. Germline V gives CDR1 MDHEN, CDR2 SYDVKM. Germline trimming cut 1 base from V and 13 bases from J; bases unmatched to any gene: 9. This CDR3 is CASSLSGGQGPQFF. DNA for the CDR3: TGTGCCAGCAGTTTATCAGGCGGACAGGGCCCCCAGTTCTTC.

The J gene is TRBJ2-2, the V gene TRBV5-1, with 9 bases identical to TRBD2. Trimming took 0 bases from V and 5 from J; bases not matched to a gene: 8. The germline gives CDR1 SGHRS, CDR2 YFSETQ. The CDR3 is 17 residues long. The CDR3: CASSLESAGGGTGELFF. In DNA, the CDR3 is TGCGCCAGCAGCTTGGAATCCGCGGGAGGGGGGACCGGGGAGCTGTTTTTT.

This rearrangement joins TRBV29-1 to TRBJ1-2; D call uncertain. The CDR3 is 12 amino acids. Germline CDR1 reads SQVTM; CDR2 reads ANQGSEA. V dropped 3 bases and J dropped 3 bases, with 8 bases sitting between them. The CDR3 coding sequence is TGCAGCGTTGAGTCGTCGGACTATGGCTACACCTTC. Translated, it gives CSVESSDYGYTF.

The chain recombines TRBV27 with TRBJ2-7; 7 positions match TRBD1. V trimming: 8 bases; J trimming: 4 bases; junction bases outside the gene matches: 5. Germline V gene sequence: CDR1 MNHEY, CDR2 SMNVEV (reference sequence). The CDR3 loop spans 12 amino acids. CDR3 sequence: CASRQGRYEQYF. In DNA form, the CDR3 reads TGTGCCAGCCGACAGGGTAGGTACGAGCAGTACTTC.